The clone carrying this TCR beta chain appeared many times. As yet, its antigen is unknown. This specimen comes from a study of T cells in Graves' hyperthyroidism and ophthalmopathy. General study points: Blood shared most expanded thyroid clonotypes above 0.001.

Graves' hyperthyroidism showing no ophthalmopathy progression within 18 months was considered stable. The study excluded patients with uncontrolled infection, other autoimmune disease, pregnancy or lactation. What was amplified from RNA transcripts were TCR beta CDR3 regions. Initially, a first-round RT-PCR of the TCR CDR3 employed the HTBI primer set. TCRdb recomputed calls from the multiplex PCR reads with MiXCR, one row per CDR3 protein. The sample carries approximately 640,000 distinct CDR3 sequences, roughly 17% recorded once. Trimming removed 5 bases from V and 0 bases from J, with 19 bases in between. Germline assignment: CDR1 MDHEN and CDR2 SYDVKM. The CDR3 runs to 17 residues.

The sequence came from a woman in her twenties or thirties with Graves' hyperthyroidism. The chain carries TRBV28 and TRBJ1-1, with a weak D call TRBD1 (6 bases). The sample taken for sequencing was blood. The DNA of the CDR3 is TGTGCCAGCAGTGAGCGCCTGGACAGTCTCATGAACACTGAAGCTTTCTTT. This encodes CASSERLDSLMNTEAFF.